The 21 T cell receptor beta chains reported below all come from one sample, sequenced in a study of neurological immune-mediated disorders. TCRdb re-derived calls from the 5' RACE reads in MiXCR, one entry per CDR3 protein. Here the sample spans about 49,000 distinct CDR3 sequences, around 13% being singletons. Time point: longitudinal time-point 2. The sequenced material came from PBMCs. The receptors stem from a male donor with HTLV-1-associated myelopathy (HAM/TSP).

Ten or more counts support this clonotype. The chain carries TRBV28 and TRBJ1-2; D is possibly TRBD1 (5 bases). CDR3 length: 14 residues. The germline V gene encodes CDR1 MDHEN and CDR2 SYDVKM. V lost 6 bases and J 2 bases, leaving 13 bases between the germline ends. CDR3 in amino acids: CASRIFGGNYGYTF. The CDR3, as DNA: TGTGCCAGCAGGATTTTCGGGGGGAACTATGGCTACACCTTC.

In this sample, this clonotype turned up many times. The J gene is TRBJ1-6, the V gene TRBV20-1; D is possibly TRBD1 (6 bases). V shed 3 bases and J shed 7 bases, with 22 bases lying between them. Germline V gives CDR1 DFQATT, CDR2 SNEGSKA (reference sequence). The length of the CDR3 is 17 residues. CDR3 loop: CSARYMKSGAGNSPLHF. The CDR3 DNA sequence: TGCAGTGCTAGGTATATGAAGTCAGGGGCTGGAAATTCACCCCTCCACTTT.

This clonotype has at least ten counts. The chain carries TRBV5-1 and TRBJ1-6; D gene uncertain. The length of the CDR3 is 15 residues. With 3 bases removed from V and 9 bases from J, the gap between germline ends came to 16 bases. Germline CDR1 is SGHRS and CDR2 is YFSETQ. The CDR3 is CASSSDTARGSPLHF. The CDR3 DNA sequence: TGCGCCAGCAGCTCTGACACGGCTCGGGGTTCACCCCTCCACTTT.

This clonotype was detected ten times or more. The chain has TRBV24-1 and TRBJ2-5; the D is unclear. The V gene lost 4 bases and the J gene lost 5 bases, with 10 bases spanning the gap. The CDR3 loop spans 13 amino acids. Germline CDR1 reads KGHDR; CDR2 reads SFDVKD. The CDR3 coding sequence is TGTGCCACCAGTGACCGGACCCGGGAGACCCAGTACTTC. This translates into CATSDRTRETQYF.

This clonotype occurred a few times. The chain links TRBV7-9 to TRBJ1-6; 9 bases are shared with TRBD1. Germline V gene lookup returns CDR1 SEHNR and CDR2 FQNEAQ (reference sequence). CDR3 length: 18 residues. Germline trimming cut 5 bases from V and 6 bases from J; bases unmatched to any gene: 14. CDR3 amino acids: CASSRGDWTGVGNSPLHF. Written as DNA, the CDR3 is TGTGCCAGCAGCCGGGGAGATTGGACAGGGGTAGGTAATTCACCCCTCCACTTT.

This clonotype was seen at least ten times. This chain joins TRBV20-1 and TRBJ2-1; TRBD2 matches 8 bases. Germline CDR1 is DFQATT and CDR2 is SNEGSKA (reference sequence). Trimming cost V 6 bases and J 3 bases; bases outside gene matches: 10. CDR3 length equals 15 residues. The CDR3 is CSAMSAGGSYNEQFF. CDR3 in DNA: TGCAGTGCAATGAGCGCGGGGGGTAGCTACAATGAGCAGTTCTTC.

This clonotype has a count of ten or more. The chain combines TRBV19 with TRBJ1-1; TRBD1 is a possible D gene (6 bases). The CDR3 consists of 13 residues. The germline gives CDR1 LNHDA, CDR2 SQIVND (reference sequence). V was cut by 5 bases and J by 3 bases, with 10 bases left in between. This chain's CDR3 is CASSVKGDTEAFF. The CDR3 DNA sequence: TGTGCCAGTAGTGTAAAGGGGGACACTGAAGCTTTCTTT.

Many counts were recorded for this clonotype. The J gene is TRBJ2-7, the V gene TRBV7-2; 9 bases align to TRBD1. The CDR3 spans 15 residues. Per the germline V gene, CDR1 is SGHTA and CDR2 is FQGNSA. V was pared by 5 bases and J by 7 bases, with 12 bases of the junction left unmatched. The DNA of the CDR3 is TGTGCCAGCAGCGCGGGCGGACAGGGGCTCTGGGAGCAGTACTTC. Encoded protein: CASSAGGQGLWEQYF. The complete variable domain, with remaining parts taken from reference TRBV7-2 and TRBJ2-7, reads GAGVSQSPSNKVTEKGKDVELRCDPISGHTALYWYRQSLGQGLEFLIYFQGNSAPDKSGLPSDRFSAERTGGSVSTLTIQRTQQEDSAVYLCASSAGGQGLWEQYFGPGTRLTVT.

There are a few counts of this clonotype. The rearrangement joins TRBV20-1 to TRBJ2-5; 7 positions match TRBD2. In germline, CDR1 is DFQATT, CDR2 SNEGSKA (reference sequence). J lost 2 bases, V lost 6 bases, and 6 bases had no gene match. The CDR3 is 13 amino acids. The CDR3 sequence is CSAVGGGQETQYF. The CDR3 nucleotides read TGCAGTGCCGTTGGGGGGGGACAAGAGACCCAGTACTTC.

This clonotype was recorded a few times. The chain recombines TRBV7-6 with TRBJ2-3; D not resolved. CDR1 and CDR2 (germline): SGHVS, FNYEAQ. The CDR3 loop spans 14 amino acids. V lost 2 bases and J lost 2, with 8 bases in between. The CDR3 region is CASSLRSNTDTQYF. CDR3 bases: TGTGCCAGCAGCTTACGCAGCAACACAGATACGCAGTATTTT.

This clonotype was picked up many times. The genes are TRBV28 and TRBJ2-2; TRBD2 aligns across 9 bases. V gave up 6 bases and J gave up 0 bases; unmatched junction bases: 5. Germline CDR1 and CDR2: MDHEN and SYDVKM. This CDR3 comprises 16 residues. The CDR3, as DNA: TGTGCCAGCAGGCACGCGGGGGGGCCGAACACCGGGGAGCTGTTTTTT. Its translation: CASRHAGGPNTGELFF.

This clonotype came up many times. V gene TRBV29-1 combines with J gene TRBJ1-1, with D unclear. From germline, CDR1 is SQVTM and CDR2 ANQGSEA. CDR3 length: 13 residues. V lost 0 bases and J lost 10, with 15 bases in between. CDR3 nucleotide sequence: TGCAGCGTTGAAGACATAATAAGCCGCGGAGCTTTCTTT. Its translation is CSVEDIISRGAFF.

This chain joins TRBV5-1 and TRBJ2-3, with D possibly called TRBD1 or TRBD2 (5 bases each). CDR1 SGHRS and CDR2 YFSETQ come from the germline V gene. V dropped 1 base and J dropped 0 bases, with 21 bases sitting between them. This CDR3 is 19 amino acids long. CDR3 protein: CASSLIGWGPTSSTDTQYF. The CDR3 DNA sequence: TGCGCCAGCAGCTTGATTGGGTGGGGACCGACTTCTAGCACAGATACGCAGTATTTT. The full variable domain, with the rest looked up from reference TRBV5-1 and TRBJ2-3, is KAGVTQTPRYLIKTRGQQVTLSCSPISGHRSVSWYQQTPGQGLQFLFEYFSETQRNKGNFPGRFSGRQFSNSRSEMNVSTLELGDSALYLCASSLIGWGPTSSTDTQYFGPGTRLTVL.

By proportion, this clonotype is medium-sized. V usage is TRBV7-7 and J usage is TRBJ1-4; D perhaps matches TRBD1 (5 bases). CDR3 size: 15 residues. V gave up 4 bases and J gave up 1 base, with 10 bases separating them. Germline assignment: CDR1 SSHAT and CDR2 FNYEAQ (reference sequence). DNA of the CDR3: TGTGCCAGCAGCTCCGCCGACAGAACTAATGAAAAACTGTTTTTT. This gives the protein CASSSADRTNEKLFF.

This clonotype has a count of ten or more. This rearrangement joins TRBV27 to TRBJ1-1; D unresolved. Germline CDR1 and CDR2: MNHEY and SMNVEV (reference sequence). V dropped 3 bases and J dropped 6 bases, with 14 bases sitting between them. The CDR3 sequence is 14 residues long. The CDR3 loop reads CASSFLPPQAEAFF. The CDR3, as DNA: TGTGCCAGCAGTTTTTTACCCCCGCAGGCTGAAGCTTTCTTT.

The rearrangement joins TRBV5-1 to TRBJ2-5, with a possible D match to TRBD1 (6 bases). Germline-derived CDR1 and CDR2 are SGHRS and YFSETQ. The CDR3 is 15 amino acids. The V end lost 9 bases, the J end lost 4 bases, and 22 bases lay between the germline ends. The CDR3 nucleotides are TGCGCCACTACGAAATCGGGCAGGGGCCGAGAGACCCAGTACTTC. The encoded protein is CATTKSGRGRETQYF.

The V and J genes are TRBV2 and TRBJ2-7, with 8 bases aligning to TRBD1. The V gene's germline CDR1 is SNHLY and CDR2 FYNNEI. This CDR3 region has 15 residues. V shed 6 bases, J shed 2 bases, and the junction held 9 bases outside the gene matches. The CDR3 bases are TGTGCCAGCAGCGTACCCAGGGGGCGAGCCTACGAGCAGTACTTC. Translated: CASSVPRGRAYEQYF.

This clonotype showed up many times. The chain is built from TRBV5-1 and TRBJ1-1; D might be TRBD1 (6 bases). Trimming cost V 0 bases and J 1 base, with 7 bases left between them. Germline V gene data show CDR1 as SGHRS and CDR2 as YFSETQ. The CDR3 is 14 residues long. The CDR3 region is CASSLDRANTEAFF. CDR3 in DNA: TGCGCCAGCAGCTTGGACAGGGCGAACACTGAAGCTTTCTTT.

This clonotype showed up many times. V is TRBV5-1 and J is TRBJ1-2, with unresolved D. There are 14 residues in the CDR3. Deletions cut 0 bases from V and 3 bases from J, with 9 bases between. Germline CDR1 and CDR2: SGHRS and YFSETQ. CDR3 region: CASSLARLDYGYTF. The CDR3 DNA follows: TGCGCCAGCAGCTTGGCCAGACTCGACTATGGCTACACCTTC.

This clonotype came up many times. This chain connects TRBV5-1 to TRBJ2-1; D is uncertain. The CDR3 extends over 16 amino acids. Germline loops: CDR1 SGHRS, CDR2 YFSETQ. The V end lost 0 bases, the J end lost 2 bases, and 12 bases lay between the germline ends. DNA for the CDR3: TGCGCCAGCAGCTTGGTGCTGAACCTCGCCTACAATGAGCAGTTCTTC. Translation gives CASSLVLNLAYNEQFF.

The V call is TRBV10-2, the J call TRBJ2-3; 13 bases align to TRBD2. Germline V CDR1 and CDR2: WSHSY, SAAADI. The V segment lost 6 bases and the J segment 1 base; nucleotides outside the gene matches: 1. The CDR3 totals 15 residues. The CDR3, as DNA: TGCGCCAGCAGCGGACTAGCGGGGGGCACAGATACGCAGTATTTT. Encoded protein: CASSGLAGGTDTQYF.